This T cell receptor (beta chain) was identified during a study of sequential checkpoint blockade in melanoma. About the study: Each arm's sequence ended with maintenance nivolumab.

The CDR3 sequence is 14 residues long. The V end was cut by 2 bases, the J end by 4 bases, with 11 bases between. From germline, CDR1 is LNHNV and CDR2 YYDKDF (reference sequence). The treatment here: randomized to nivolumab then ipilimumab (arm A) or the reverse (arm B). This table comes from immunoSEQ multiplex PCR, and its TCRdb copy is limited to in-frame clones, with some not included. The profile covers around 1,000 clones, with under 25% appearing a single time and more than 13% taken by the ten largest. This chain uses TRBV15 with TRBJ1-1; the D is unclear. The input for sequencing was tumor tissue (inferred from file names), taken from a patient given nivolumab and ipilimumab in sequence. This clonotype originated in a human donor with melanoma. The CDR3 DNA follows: TGTGCCACCAGCAGAAAGGGTTTGATCACTGAAGCTTTCTTT. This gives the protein CATSRKGLITEAFF.